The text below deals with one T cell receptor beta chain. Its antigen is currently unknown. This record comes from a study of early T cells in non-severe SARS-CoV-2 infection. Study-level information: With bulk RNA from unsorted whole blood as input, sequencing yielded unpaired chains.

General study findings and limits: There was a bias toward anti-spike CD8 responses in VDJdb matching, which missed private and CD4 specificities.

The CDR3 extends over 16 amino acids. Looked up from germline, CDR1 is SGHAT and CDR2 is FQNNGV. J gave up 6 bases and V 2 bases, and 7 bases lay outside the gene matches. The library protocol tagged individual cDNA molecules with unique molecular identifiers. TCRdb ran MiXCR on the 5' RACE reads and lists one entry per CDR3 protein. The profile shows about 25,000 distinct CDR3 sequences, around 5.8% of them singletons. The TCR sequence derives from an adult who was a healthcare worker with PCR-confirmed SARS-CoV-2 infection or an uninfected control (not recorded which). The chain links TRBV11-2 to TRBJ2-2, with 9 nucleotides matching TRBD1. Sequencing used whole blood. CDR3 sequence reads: CASSLMGQGFAGELFF. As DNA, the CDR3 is TGTGCCAGCAGCTTAATGGGACAGGGCTTTGCCGGGGAGCTGTTTTTT.